The source of this TCR beta chain is a study of cytomegalovirus exposure and HLA in healthy donors. 60 Vbeta and 13 Jbeta primers were used in PCR. Clones were sequenced by immunoSEQ multiplex PCR, and TCRdb holds only the in-frame ones, with some missing. This repertoire shows around 110,000 clones, 50% to 65% found once; its top ten account for over 8.5%. This sequence originates from a woman between 40 and 50 years old in good health and CMV-seropositive. Sequencing input: PBMCs.

The CDR3 loop reads CASGPRGGYNQPQHF. The CDR3 DNA reads TGTGCCAGCGGACCCCGTGGAGGGTACAATCAGCCCCAGCATTTT. The chain couples TRBV19 to TRBJ1-5; D remains unclear. Trimming took off 9 bases at V and 3 bases at J, with 18 bases between the two ends. This CDR3 has 15 residues. CDR1 LNHDA and CDR2 SQIVND come from the germline V gene (reference sequence). Full variable domain (missing parts from reference TRBV19 and TRBJ1-5): DGGITQSPKYLFRKEGQNVTLSCEQNLNHDAMYWYRQDPGQGLRLIYYSQIVNDFQKGDIAEGYSVSREKKESFPLTVTSAQKNPTAFYLCASGPRGGYNQPQHFGDGTRLSIL.